The next 18 T cell receptor beta chains were all read from a single sample in a study of CD8+ T cells in alopecia areata. RNA, once extracted, was reverse transcribed into cDNA for use as the sequencing template. Sequencing used immunoSEQ multiplex PCR; TCRdb keeps in-frame clones, though not all of them. The sample contains approximately 170,000 clones, roughly three fifths of which appear only once. Treatment noted: oral pan-JAK inhibitor, 5-10 mg twice daily. The specimen comprised CD4+ T cells sorted from blood, sampled at week 4, from a patient treated with tofacitinib. The receptors shown here come from a human donor with alopecia areata.

The V and J genes are TRBV29-1 and TRBJ2-3, with no clear D. Deletions cut 4 bases from V and 4 bases from J, with 9 bases between. The CDR3 is 12 residues long. Germline V lookup: CDR1 SQVTM, CDR2 ANQGSEA. The CDR3 bases are TGCAGCGTTGGCCAGAAGCCAGATACGCAGTATTTT. Amino acid sequence: CSVGQKPDTQYF.

V is TRBV5-1 and J is TRBJ1-2; D unclear. The CDR3 has 13 amino acids. Germline V gene lookup returns CDR1 SGHRS and CDR2 YFSETQ. V was trimmed by 0 bases and J by 1 base, leaving 4 bases between them. CDR3 residues: CASSLGHNYGYTF. CDR3 bases: TGCGCCAGCAGCTTGGGACATAACTATGGCTACACCTTC.

There are a few counts of this clone. V gene TRBV6-5 combines with J gene TRBJ2-7; tentatively, D is TRBD2 (6 bases). Germline V lookup: CDR1 MNHEY, CDR2 SVGAGI. V was shortened by 6 bases and J by 3 bases, with 6 bases between the two germline ends. The CDR3 has 11 residues. The CDR3 region has the DNA TGTGCCAGCAGCGGGAGCTACGAGCAGTACTTC. This encodes CASSGSYEQYF.

This chain connects TRBV9 to TRBJ2-5; TRBD2 matches at 9 bases. Trimming cost V 4 bases and J 5 bases; bases outside gene matches: 9. CDR1 and CDR2 (germline): SGDLS, YYNGEE. There are 15 residues in the CDR3. This CDR3 is CASSTPAGGGETQYF. The CDR3 nucleotides are TGTGCCAGCAGCACCCCAGCGGGAGGAGGGGAGACCCAGTACTTC.

The V call is TRBV7-2, the J call TRBJ2-7, with D tentatively TRBD2 (6 bases). Trimming removed 0 bases at V and 0 bases at J, with 6 bases between. Germline V gene sequence: CDR1 SGHTA, CDR2 FQGNSA. CDR3 size: 14 residues. CDR3 DNA sequence: TGTGCCAGCAGCTTAGCGGGAGGCTCCTACGAGCAGTACTTC. This translates into CASSLAGGSYEQYF.

This clone occurred a few times. This chain joins TRBV5-8 and TRBJ2-7; TRBD1 aligns across 12 bases. The trim removed 1 base at V and 5 bases at J, leaving 10 bases unmatched. The CDR3 has 17 amino acids. CDR1 SGHTS and CDR2 YDEGEE come from the germline V gene. DNA for the CDR3: TGTGCCAGCAGCTTGTTTTTAGGGACAGGGGGCTTCGACGAGCAGTACTTC. Amino acid sequence: CASSLFLGTGGFDEQYF.

The CDR3 is CASSNRDAPNGYTF. The CDR3 bases are TGTGCCAGCAGTAACCGGGACGCCCCTAATGGCTACACCTTC. The V call is TRBV6-5, the J call TRBJ1-2, with D perhaps matching TRBD1 (5 bases). V was cut by 5 bases and J by 6 bases, with 16 bases left in between. CDR1 MNHEY and CDR2 SVGAGI come from the germline V gene. The CDR3 has 14 amino acids.

CDR3 DNA: TGTGCCTGGAGTCCGAGGGGACAGGTTGTGAACACTGAAGCTTTCTTT. Its protein product is CAWSPRGQVVNTEAFF. This chain uses TRBV30 with TRBJ1-1, with 8 bases lining up with TRBD1. With 2 bases clipped from V and 0 bases from J, the junction kept 8 bases outside the gene matches. Germline V gene data show CDR1 as GTSNPN and CDR2 as SVGIG (reference sequence). The CDR3 consists of 16 residues.

Concerning this clone itself: Other DNA sequences of this sample code for an identical CDR3. The chain employs TRBV6-5 and TRBJ1-2; D perhaps matches TRBD1 (5 bases). The CDR3 runs to 13 residues. Looked up from germline, CDR1 is MNHEY and CDR2 is SVGAGI. Between the trimmed V and J ends, which lost 2 bases and 5 bases, there was a span of 9 bases. As DNA, the CDR3 is TGTGCCAGCAGTTACGGGGCCGGGTATGGCTACACCTTC. It specifies CASSYGAGYGYTF.

In its sample, this clone was seen a few times. The chain is built from TRBV6-6 and TRBJ2-3; D possibly corresponds to TRBD1 (7 bases). The CDR3 extends over 13 amino acids. Germline V lookup: CDR1 MNHNY, CDR2 SVGAGI (reference sequence). V lost 0 bases and J lost 9, with 10 bases in between. The CDR3 loop reads CASSYSSGGTQYF. As DNA, the CDR3 is TGTGCCAGCAGTTACTCCTCAGGGGGGACGCAGTATTTT.

This chain links TRBV5-1 with TRBJ2-7; D is uncertain. Germline V CDR1 and CDR2: SGHRS, YFSETQ. This CDR3 has 15 amino acids. The V gene lost 5 bases and the J gene lost 6 bases, with 21 bases spanning the gap. The CDR3 bases are TGCGCCAGCAGTCCGGCGAGTGGCAGCTTCGTCGAGCAGTACTTC. Translation: CASSPASGSFVEQYF. The complete variable domain, with remaining parts taken from reference TRBV5-1 and TRBJ2-7, reads KAGVTQTPRYLIKTRGQQVTLSCSPISGHRSVSWYQQTPGQGLQFLFEYFSETQRNKGNFPGRFSGRQFSNSRSEMNVSTLELGDSALYLCASSPASGSFVEQYFGPGTRLTVT.

There are a few counts of this clone. The gene calls are TRBV29-1 and TRBJ2-3; no definite D call. CDR1 is SQVTM and CDR2 is ANQGSEA in the germline V gene. The CDR3 is 11 residues long. V lost 7 bases, J lost 4 bases, and 9 bases lay in between. The CDR3 nucleotides are TGCAGCGGACTGGAGTCAGATACGCAGTATTTT. As protein: CSGLESDTQYF.

This clone was counted only a few times. Here the CDR3 DNA reads TGCAGTCCCCTACGAACCTACGAGCAGTACTTC. As protein: CSPLRTYEQYF. The V call is TRBV20-1, the J call TRBJ2-7; the D is unclear. The CDR3 runs 11 residues. Germline V lookup: CDR1 DFQATT, CDR2 SNEGSKA (reference sequence). V lost 8 bases, J lost 2 bases, and 10 bases lay in between.

This clone was found once. J is TRBJ1-5 and V is TRBV28, with 8 positions matching TRBD1. J was trimmed by 6 bases and V by 6 bases; bases with no gene match: 7. Germline CDR1 is MDHEN and CDR2 is SYDVKM. The CDR3 is made up of 14 amino acids. The CDR3 region has the DNA TGTGCCAGCAGCCAGGACAGGGAAGGTCAGCCCCAGCATTTT. Translating it yields CASSQDREGQPQHF. Filled out from reference TRBV28 and TRBJ1-5, the complete variable domain reads DVKVTQSSRYLVKRTGEKVFLECVQDMDHENMFWYRQDPGLGLRLIYFSYDVKMKEKGDIPEGYSVSREKKERFSLILESASTNQTSMYLCASSQDREGQPQHFGDGTRLSIL.

The chain carries TRBV29-1 and TRBJ2-5; 8 bases are a match to TRBD1. Unmatched junction bases numbered 4, after V lost 6 bases and J lost 4 bases. The CDR3 is 12 residues long. Germline lookup yields CDR1 SQVTM and CDR2 ANQGSEA. Written as DNA, the CDR3 is TGCAGCGTGCGCAGGGGGCGAGAGACCCAGTACTTC. Amino acids: CSVRRGRETQYF.

The V and J genes are TRBV7-2 and TRBJ2-7; D gene ambiguous. The CDR3 is made up of 11 amino acids. Germline V gene data show CDR1 as SGHTA and CDR2 as FQGNSA. Trimming pared 4 bases from V and 2 bases from J, leaving 3 bases between. DNA of the CDR3: TGTGCCAGCAGCTCTACCTACGAGCAGTACTTC. As protein: CASSSTYEQYF.

The rearrangement joins TRBV20-1 to TRBJ2-7; D gene uncertain. V gave up 0 bases and J gave up 5 bases, with 2 bases separating them. The germline gives CDR1 DFQATT, CDR2 SNEGSKA (reference sequence). This CDR3 comprises 10 residues. The CDR3 sequence: CSARDHEQYF. The CDR3 DNA reads TGCAGTGCTAGAGATCACGAGCAGTACTTC.

The gene calls are TRBV10-3 and TRBJ2-7; 10 nucleotides align to TRBD2. Germline V gene lookup returns CDR1 ENHRY and CDR2 SYGVKD. The CDR3 has 14 residues. J gave up 5 bases and V 3 bases, and 4 bases lay outside the gene matches. The CDR3 sequence is CAISDSSGSDEQYF. CDR3 DNA: TGTGCCATCAGTGATTCTAGCGGGAGCGACGAGCAGTACTTC.